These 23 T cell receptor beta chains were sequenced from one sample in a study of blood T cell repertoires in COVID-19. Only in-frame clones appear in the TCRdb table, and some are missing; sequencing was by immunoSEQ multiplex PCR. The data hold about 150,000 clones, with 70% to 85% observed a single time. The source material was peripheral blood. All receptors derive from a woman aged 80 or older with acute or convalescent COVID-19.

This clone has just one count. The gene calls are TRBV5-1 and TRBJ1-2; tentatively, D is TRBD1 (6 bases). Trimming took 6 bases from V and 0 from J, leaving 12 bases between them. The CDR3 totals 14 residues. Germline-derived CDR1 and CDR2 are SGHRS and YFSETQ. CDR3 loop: CASKVRTANYGYTF. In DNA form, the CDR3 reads TGCGCCAGCAAGGTTCGGACAGCTAACTATGGCTACACCTTC.

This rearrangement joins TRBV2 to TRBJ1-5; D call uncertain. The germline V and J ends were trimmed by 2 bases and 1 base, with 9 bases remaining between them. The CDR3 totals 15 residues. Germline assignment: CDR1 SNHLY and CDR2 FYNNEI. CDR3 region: CASSERGLSNQPQHF. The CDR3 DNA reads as TGTGCCAGCAGTGAACGAGGTCTGAGCAATCAGCCCCAGCATTTT. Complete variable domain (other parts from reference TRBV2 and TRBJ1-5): EPEVTQTPSHQVTQMGQEVILRCVPISNHLYFYWYRQILGQKVEFLVSFYNNEISEKSEIFDDQFSVERPDGSNFTLKIRSTKLEDSAMYFCASSERGLSNQPQHFGDGTRLSIL.

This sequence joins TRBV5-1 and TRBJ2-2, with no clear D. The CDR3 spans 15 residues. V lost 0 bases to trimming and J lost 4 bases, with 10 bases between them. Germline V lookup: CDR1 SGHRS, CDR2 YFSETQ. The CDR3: CASSLGQVGTGELFF. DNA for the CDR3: TGCGCCAGCAGCTTGGGGCAGGTGGGCACCGGGGAGCTGTTTTTT.

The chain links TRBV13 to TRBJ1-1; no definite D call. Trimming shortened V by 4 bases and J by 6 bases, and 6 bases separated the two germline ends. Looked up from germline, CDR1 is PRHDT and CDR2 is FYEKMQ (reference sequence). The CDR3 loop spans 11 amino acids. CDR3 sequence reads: CASSSSAEAFF. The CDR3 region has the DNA TGTGCCAGCAGCTCCTCCGCTGAAGCTTTCTTT.

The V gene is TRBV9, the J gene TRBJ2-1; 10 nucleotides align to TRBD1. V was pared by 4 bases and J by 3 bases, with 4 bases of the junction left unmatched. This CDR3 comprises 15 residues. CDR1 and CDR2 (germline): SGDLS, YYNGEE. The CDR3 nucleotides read TGTGCCAGCAGCCCGACAGGGGGCGGCTACAATGAGCAGTTCTTC. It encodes CASSPTGGGYNEQFF.

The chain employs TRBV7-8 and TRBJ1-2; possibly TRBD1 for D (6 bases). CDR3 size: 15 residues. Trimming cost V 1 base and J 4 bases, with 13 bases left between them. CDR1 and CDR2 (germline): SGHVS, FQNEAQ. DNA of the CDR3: TGTGCCAGCAGCTTAGAGGTCCGGACAGCCTATGGCTACACCTTC. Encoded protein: CASSLEVRTAYGYTF.

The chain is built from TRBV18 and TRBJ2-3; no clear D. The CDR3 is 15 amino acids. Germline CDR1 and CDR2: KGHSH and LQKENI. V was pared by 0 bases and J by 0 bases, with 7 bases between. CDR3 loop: CASSPPSRSTDTQYF. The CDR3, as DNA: TGTGCCAGCTCACCACCGTCCAGAAGCACAGATACGCAGTATTTT. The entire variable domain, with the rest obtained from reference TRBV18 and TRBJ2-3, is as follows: NAGVMQNPRHLVRRRGQEARLRCSPMKGHSHVYWYRQLPEEGLKFMVYLQKENIIDESGMPKERFSAEFPKEGPSILRIQQVVRGDSAAYFCASSPPSRSTDTQYFGPGTRLTVL.

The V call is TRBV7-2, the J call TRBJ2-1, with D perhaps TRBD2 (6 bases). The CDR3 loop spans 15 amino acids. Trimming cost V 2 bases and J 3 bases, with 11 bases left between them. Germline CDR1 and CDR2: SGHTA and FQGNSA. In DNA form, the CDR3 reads TGTGCCAGCAGCTTATTCGGGCGGGGCTACAATGAGCAGTTCTTC. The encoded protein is CASSLFGRGYNEQFF.

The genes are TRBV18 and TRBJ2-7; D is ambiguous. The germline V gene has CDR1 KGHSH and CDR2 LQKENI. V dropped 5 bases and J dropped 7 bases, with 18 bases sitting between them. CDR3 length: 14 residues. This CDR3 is CASSSQVSLREQYF. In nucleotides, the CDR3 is TGTGCCAGCTCATCCCAGGTTTCGCTGCGTGAGCAGTACTTC.

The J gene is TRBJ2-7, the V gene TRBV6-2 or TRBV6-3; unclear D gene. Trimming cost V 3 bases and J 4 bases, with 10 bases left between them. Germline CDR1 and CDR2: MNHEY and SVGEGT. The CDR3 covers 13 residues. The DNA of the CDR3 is TGTGCCAGCAGTTATCTTCGGTCATACGAGCAGTACTTC. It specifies CASSYLRSYEQYF.

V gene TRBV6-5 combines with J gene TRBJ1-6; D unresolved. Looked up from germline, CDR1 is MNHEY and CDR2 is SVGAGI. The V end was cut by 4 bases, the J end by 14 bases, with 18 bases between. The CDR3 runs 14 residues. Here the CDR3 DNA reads TGTGCCAGCAGTTCAAACCCAGCCAGTCGGGCCCTCCACTTT. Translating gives CASSSNPASRALHF.

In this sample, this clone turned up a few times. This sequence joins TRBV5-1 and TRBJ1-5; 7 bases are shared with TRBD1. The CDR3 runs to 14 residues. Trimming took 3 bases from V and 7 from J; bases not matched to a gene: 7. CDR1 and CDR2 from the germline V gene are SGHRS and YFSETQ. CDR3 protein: CASSSGTVGQPQHF. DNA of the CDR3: TGCGCCAGCAGCTCTGGGACAGTCGGACAGCCCCAGCATTTT.

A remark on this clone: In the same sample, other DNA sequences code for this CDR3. This chain's CDR3 is CASSVTGALEKLFF. The CDR3 nucleotides are TGTGCCAGCAGTGTTACAGGGGCCCTCGAAAAACTGTTTTTT. The chain has TRBV2 and TRBJ1-4, with 7 bases fitting TRBD1. V lost 4 bases and J lost 8; bases outside the gene matches: 7. The CDR3 consists of 14 residues. Germline V gene data show CDR1 as SNHLY and CDR2 as FYNNEI.

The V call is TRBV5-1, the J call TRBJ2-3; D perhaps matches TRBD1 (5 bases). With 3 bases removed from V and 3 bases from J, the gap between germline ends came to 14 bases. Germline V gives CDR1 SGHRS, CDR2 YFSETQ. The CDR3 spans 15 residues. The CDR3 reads CASSSVGQGTDTQYF. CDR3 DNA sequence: TGCGCCAGCAGCTCAGTGGGGCAGGGAACAGATACGCAGTATTTT.

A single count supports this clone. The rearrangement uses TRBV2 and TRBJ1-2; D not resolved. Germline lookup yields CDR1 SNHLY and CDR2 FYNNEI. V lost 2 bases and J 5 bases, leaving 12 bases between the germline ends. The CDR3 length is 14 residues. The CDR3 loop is CASSERGQVYGYTF. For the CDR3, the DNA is TGTGCCAGCAGTGAAAGAGGGCAGGTTTATGGCTACACCTTC. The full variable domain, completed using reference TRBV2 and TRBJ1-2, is EPEVTQTPSHQVTQMGQEVILRCVPISNHLYFYWYRQILGQKVEFLVSFYNNEISEKSEIFDDQFSVERPDGSNFTLKIRSTKLEDSAMYFCASSERGQVYGYTFGSGTRLTVV.

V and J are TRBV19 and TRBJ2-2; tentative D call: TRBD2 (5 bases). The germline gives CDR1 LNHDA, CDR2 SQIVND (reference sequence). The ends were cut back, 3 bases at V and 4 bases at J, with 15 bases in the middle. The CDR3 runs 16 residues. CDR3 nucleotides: TGTGCCAGTAGTATGGTCGGAAAGAGGGTCACCGGGGAGCTGTTTTTT. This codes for CASSMVGKRVTGELFF.

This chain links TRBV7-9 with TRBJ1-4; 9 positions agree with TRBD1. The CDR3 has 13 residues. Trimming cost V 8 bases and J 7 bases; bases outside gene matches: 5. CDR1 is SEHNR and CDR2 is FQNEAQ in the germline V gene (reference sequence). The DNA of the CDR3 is TGTGCCAGCGGGACAGGGCGGGGTGAAAAACTGTTTTTT. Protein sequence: CASGTGRGEKLFF.

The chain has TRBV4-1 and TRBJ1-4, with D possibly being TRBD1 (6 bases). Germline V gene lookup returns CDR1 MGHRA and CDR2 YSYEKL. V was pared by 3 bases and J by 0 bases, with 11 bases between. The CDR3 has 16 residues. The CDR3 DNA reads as TGCGCCAGCAGCCAGCCACACAGGGCAACTAATGAAAAACTGTTTTTT. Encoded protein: CASSQPHRATNEKLFF.

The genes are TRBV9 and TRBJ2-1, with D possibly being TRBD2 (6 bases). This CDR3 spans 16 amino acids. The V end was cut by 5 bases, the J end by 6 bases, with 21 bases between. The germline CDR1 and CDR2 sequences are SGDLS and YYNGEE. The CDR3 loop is CASSQPGTLLVNEQFF. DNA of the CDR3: TGTGCCAGCAGTCAACCCGGGACTCTGTTAGTCAATGAGCAGTTCTTC.

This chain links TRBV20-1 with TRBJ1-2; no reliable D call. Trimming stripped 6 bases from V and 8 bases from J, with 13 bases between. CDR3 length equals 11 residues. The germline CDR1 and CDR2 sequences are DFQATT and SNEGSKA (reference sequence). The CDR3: CSAPLANGYTF. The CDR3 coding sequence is TGCAGTGCCCCGTTGGCAAACGGCTACACCTTC.

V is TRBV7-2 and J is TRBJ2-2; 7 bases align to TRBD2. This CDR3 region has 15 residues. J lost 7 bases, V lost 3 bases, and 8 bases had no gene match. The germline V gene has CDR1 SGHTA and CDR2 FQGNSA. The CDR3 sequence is CASSFVSGEGGELFF. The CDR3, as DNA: TGTGCCAGCAGCTTCGTCAGCGGGGAAGGCGGGGAGCTGTTTTTT.

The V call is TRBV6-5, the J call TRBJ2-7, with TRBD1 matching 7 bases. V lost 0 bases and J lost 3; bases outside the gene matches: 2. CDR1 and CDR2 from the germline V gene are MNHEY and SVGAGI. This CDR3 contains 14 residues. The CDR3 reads CASSYSTGVYEQYF. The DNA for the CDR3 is TGTGCCAGCAGTTACTCTACAGGGGTCTACGAGCAGTACTTC.

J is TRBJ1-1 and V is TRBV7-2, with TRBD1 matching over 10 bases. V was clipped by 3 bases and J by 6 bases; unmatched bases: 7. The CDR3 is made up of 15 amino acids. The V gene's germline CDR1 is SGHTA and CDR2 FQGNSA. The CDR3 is CASSLGQGIDAEAFF. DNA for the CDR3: TGTGCCAGCAGCTTGGGACAGGGGATAGACGCTGAAGCTTTCTTT.